The text below deals with one T cell receptor (beta chain). The antigen is not known. The data stem from a study of T cells in localized non-small cell lung cancer. Study results and limitations: Adjacent lung exhibited a median of approximately 59 among the 100 most abundant tumor clones. Measurement of T cell clonality placed uninvolved adjacent lung highest, above the level in tumor. Heterogeneity within the tumor remains possible, as just one region underwent sequencing. Blood T cell density predicted longer survival; adjacent-lung clonality, shorter.

Data came from immunoSEQ multiplex PCR; TCRdb stores just in-frame clones and leaves some out. The data hold roughly 2,700 clones, with just under 25% observed a single time. The CDR3 runs to 13 residues. V lost 6 bases and J lost 6, with 15 bases in between. The germline CDR1 and CDR2 sequences are LNHDA and SQIVND (reference sequence). The V and J genes are TRBV19 and TRBJ2-7; maybe TRBD2 (6 bases). The starting material was lung tumor tissue, obtained before any cancer treatment. The TCR comes from a man between 40 and 69 years old with stage III lung adenocarcinoma. The CDR3 reads CASSGVGGSEQYF. As DNA, the CDR3 is TGTGCCAGTAGCGGGGTCGGGGGTTCCGAGCAGTACTTC. Full variable domain (remainder filled in from reference TRBV19 and TRBJ2-7): DGGITQSPKYLFRKEGQNVTLSCEQNLNHDAMYWYRQDPGQGLRLIYYSQIVNDFQKGDIAEGYSVSREKKESFPLTVTSAQKNPTAFYLCASSGVGGSEQYFGPGTRLTVT.